The T cell receptor beta chain under discussion was sequenced for a study of shared clonotypes between healthy human individuals. Across the whole study: CD4 naive and CD4 memory each took three plates per donor, while CD8 naive took two and CD8 memory one.

In its sample, this clone was seen once. Its antigen is unidentified. Germline V gene lookup returns CDR1 SGHRS and CDR2 YFSETQ. Trimming left V 2 bases short and J 4 bases short, with 15 bases between. This CDR3 comprises 16 residues. TCRdb's table, derived via immunoSEQ multiplex PCR, lists solely in-frame clones and lacks some. The sample holds hundreds of thousands of clones, around 73% seen once. General observations from the study: Non-shared clonotypes showed lower generation probabilities than clonotypes common to all four donors. When naive CD4 clonotypes were compared across a handful of donors, about 5% were shared. Rarefaction indicated that sorted-subset sequencing remained incomplete although depth was large.

This receptor was identified in a woman aged 25 to 39 in good health. Material: memory CD4+ T cells sorted from blood. Subset specified: CD45RA-negative fraction. This chain connects TRBV5-1 to TRBJ2-2; D unresolved. CDR3 bases: TGCGCCAGCAGCTTAACGCCGGGCTTCACCACCGGGGAGCTGTTTTTT. The encoded protein is CASSLTPGFTTGELFF.